Presented here are 17 T cell receptor beta chains from one specimen sequenced in a study of T cell repertoires in cytomegalovirus infection (dated by TCRdb to between 2019 and 2020). TCRdb lists the instrument as Illumina HiSeq 1500. TCRdb reprocessed the public reads (quality trimming at Q25 with fastp, clone calling with MiXCR) and kept in-frame beta chains. Every CDR3 protein is listed once, alongside the most common genes and DNA of its rows. A total of approximately 400,000 distinct CDR3 sequences appear in this sample, 30% to 40% of them only once. The ten largest clones represent around 13% of the sample. Sequenced material: PBMCs. The source of these receptors is a human donor in good health (CMV status not recorded). Some clones in this sample may be carry-over from other donors' samples.

V is TRBV12-3 or TRBV12-4 and J is TRBJ2-5; D might be TRBD1 (5 bases). The CDR3 runs 16 residues. Trimming took off 7 bases at V and 1 base at J, with 19 bases between the two ends. CDR3 amino acids: CASTQQAGSIQETQYF. Here the CDR3 DNA reads TGTGCCAGCACACAACAGGCAGGGTCCATCCAAGAGACCCAGTACTTC.

This clonotype was seen a few times. This chain uses TRBV12-3 or TRBV12-4 with TRBJ2-2; 10 nucleotides match TRBD1. The V segment lost 10 bases and the J segment 1 base; nucleotides outside the gene matches: 12. The CDR3 is made up of 17 amino acids. CDR3 residues: CAILPGQGQKNTGELFF. CDR3 coding DNA: TGTGCCATCTTACCGGGACAGGGGCAGAAGAACACCGGGGAGCTGTTTTTT.

The genes are TRBV5-1 and TRBJ2-7, with 7 bases lining up with TRBD1. Trimming cost V 7 bases and J 0 bases; bases outside gene matches: 7. The CDR3 covers 14 residues. CDR1 SGHRS and CDR2 YFSETQ come from the germline V gene. CDR3 sequence reads: CASQPGTASYEQYF. CDR3 bases: TGCGCCAGCCAGCCCGGGACAGCCTCCTACGAGCAGTACTTC.

The chain combines TRBV28 with TRBJ1-6; D call uncertain. There are 14 residues in the CDR3. Germline lookup yields CDR1 MDHEN and CDR2 SYDVKM. V was shortened by 4 bases and J by 5 bases, with 9 bases between the two germline ends. In DNA, the CDR3 is TGTGCCAGCAGTTCGACACCCCATAATTCACCCCTCCACTTT. Amino acid sequence: CASSSTPHNSPLHF. The full variable domain, rest sourced from reference TRBV28 and TRBJ1-6, is DVKVTQSSRYLVKRTGEKVFLECVQDMDHENMFWYRQDPGLGLRLIYFSYDVKMKEKGDIPEGYSVSREKKERFSLILESASTNQTSMYLCASSSTPHNSPLHFGNGTRLTVT.

This clonotype has a count of ten or more. V and J are TRBV7-8 and TRBJ1-1; D is unresolved. Germline lookup yields CDR1 SGHVS and CDR2 FQNEAQ. Deletions cut 2 bases from V and 0 bases from J, with 7 bases between. This CDR3 has 14 residues. The CDR3 protein is CASSLRSVNTEAFF. In nucleotides, the CDR3 is TGTGCCAGCAGCTTACGTTCGGTGAACACTGAAGCTTTCTTT.

The chain joins TRBV12-3 or TRBV12-4 to TRBJ1-3; possible D gene TRBD1, 5 bases. The CDR3 spans 14 residues. V lost 8 bases and J lost 0, with 11 bases in between. The CDR3 reads CASRQQSSGNTIYF. Here the CDR3 DNA reads TGTGCCAGCCGACAGCAGAGCTCTGGAAACACCATATATTTT.

The chain uses TRBV7-9 and TRBJ1-4; D not certain. V was clipped by 4 bases and J by 5 bases, with 14 bases between them. CDR1 is SEHNR, CDR2 FQNEAQ, per germline (reference sequence). The CDR3 loop spans 15 amino acids. This chain's CDR3 is CASSSWTDLNEKLFF. Here the CDR3 DNA reads TGTGCCAGCAGCTCTTGGACTGACCTAAATGAAAAACTGTTTTTT. Combining the CDR3 with reference TRBV7-9 and TRBJ1-4 gives the whole variable domain DTGVSQNPRHKITKRGQNVTFRCDPISEHNRLYWYRQTLGQGPEFLTYFQNEAQLEKSRLLSDRFSAERPKGSFSTLEIQRTEQGDSAMYLCASSSWTDLNEKLFFGSGTQLSVL.

This clonotype appeared a few times. The chain has TRBV15 and TRBJ2-5, with 13 bases that match TRBD2. Germline loops: CDR1 LNHNV, CDR2 YYDKDF (reference sequence). The J segment lost 4 bases and the V segment lost 5 bases, leaving 7 bases of the junction unmatched. CDR3 size: 16 residues. The CDR3 loop reads CATSGRLAGGLETQYF. CDR3 DNA sequence: TGTGCCACCAGCGGACGACTAGCGGGGGGCCTAGAGACCCAGTACTTC.

This clonotype was found many times. This chain uses TRBV7-9 with TRBJ1-1; D is unresolved. Germline-derived CDR1 and CDR2 are SEHNR and FQNEAQ (reference sequence). Deletions cut 4 bases from V and 2 bases from J, with 8 bases between. The CDR3 covers 13 residues. CDR3 sequence reads: CASSSQSNTEAFF. As DNA, the CDR3 is TGTGCCAGCAGCTCTCAGTCCAACACTGAAGCTTTCTTT.

This clonotype showed up many times. The chain recombines TRBV12-3 or TRBV12-4 with TRBJ2-3, with TRBD2 matching 9 bases. With 0 bases clipped from V and 0 bases from J, the junction kept 4 bases outside the gene matches. There are 17 residues in the CDR3. CDR3 nucleotides: TGTGCCAGCAGTTTAGCTGTGGGACTAGCTAGCACAGATACGCAGTATTTT. Amino acids: CASSLAVGLASTDTQYF.

The genes are TRBV4-3 and TRBJ2-5, with 7 bases identical to TRBD1. V gave up 3 bases and J gave up 2 bases; unmatched junction bases: 6. From germline, CDR1 is LGHNA and CDR2 YSLEER. The CDR3 is made up of 15 amino acids. The CDR3 is CASSQGTGEQETQYF. The CDR3 bases are TGCGCCAGCAGCCAGGGAACAGGGGAGCAAGAGACCCAGTACTTC.

This clonotype was seen repeatedly, ten times or more. The rearrangement links TRBV7-9 to TRBJ1-1; a weak D match, TRBD1 (5 bases). Germline V lookup: CDR1 SEHNR, CDR2 FQNEAQ (reference sequence). Trimming took off 6 bases at V and 1 base at J, with 9 bases between the two ends. The CDR3 spans 13 residues. The DNA of the CDR3 is TGTGCCAGCAGTTTCAGGGAGAACACTGAAGCTTTCTTT. It codes for CASSFRENTEAFF.

This chain connects TRBV5-4 to TRBJ1-1; weak D call: TRBD1 (6 bases). Trimming left V 4 bases short and J 3 bases short, with 16 bases between. The germline V gene has CDR1 SGHNT and CDR2 YYREEE (reference sequence). This CDR3 has 15 amino acids. CDR3 amino acids: CASSPSGVVDTEAFF. The CDR3 DNA reads TGTGCCAGCAGCCCCTCAGGGGTGGTTGACACTGAAGCTTTCTTT.

This clonotype came up a few times. The chain employs TRBV30 and TRBJ2-7; D perhaps matches TRBD2 (5 bases). CDR1 and CDR2 from the germline V gene are GTSNPN and SVGIG (reference sequence). The length of the CDR3 is 14 residues. V was pared by 2 bases and J by 6 bases, with 17 bases between. The CDR3 sequence is CAWSRRTLQSEQYF. DNA for the CDR3: TGTGCCTGGAGTAGGAGGACCCTTCAAAGCGAGCAGTACTTC. Together with reference TRBV30 and TRBJ2-7, the CDR3 gives the full variable domain: SQTIHQWPATLVQPVGSPLSLECTVEGTSNPNLYWYRQAAGRGLQLLFYSVGIGQISSEVPQNLSASRPQDRQFILSSKKLLLSDSGFYLCAWSRRTLQSEQYFGPGTRLTVT.

This clonotype showed up just a few times. The chain is built from TRBV23-1 and TRBJ2-1; D may correspond to TRBD1 or TRBD2 (6 bases each). TRBV23-1 is an ORF, and what it does is uncertain. With 6 bases removed from V and 1 base from J, the gap between germline ends came to 16 bases. This CDR3 region has 16 residues. The CDR3 region has the DNA TGCGCCAGCAGCCAGCTGAGGGGGGTTTCCTACAATGAGCAGTTCTTC. This translates into CASSQLRGVSYNEQFF.

This clonotype appeared a few times. The chain combines TRBV14 with TRBJ2-1, with D perhaps TRBD1 (5 bases). V was shortened by 2 bases and J by 9 bases, with 11 bases between the two germline ends. The V gene's germline CDR1 is SGHDN and CDR2 FVKESK. The CDR3 spans 13 residues. In nucleotides, the CDR3 is TGTGCCAGCAGCCAACAGGGCCGCAGTGAGCAGTTCTTC. The encoded protein is CASSQQGRSEQFF. Together with reference TRBV14 and TRBJ2-1, the CDR3 gives the full variable domain: EAGVTQFPSHSVIEKGQTVTLRCDPISGHDNLYWYRRVMGKEIKFLLHFVKESKQDESGMPNNRFLAERTGGTYSTLKVQPAELEDSGVYFCASSQQGRSEQFFGPGTRLTVL.

V and J are TRBV19 and TRBJ2-2; no firm D call. The CDR3 loop spans 14 amino acids. Germline loops: CDR1 LNHDA, CDR2 SQIVND (reference sequence). V was cut by 1 base and J by 7 bases, with 10 bases left in between. CDR3: CASSIGSPGGELFF. For the CDR3, the DNA is TGTGCCAGTAGTATAGGTTCTCCGGGCGGGGAGCTGTTTTTT.